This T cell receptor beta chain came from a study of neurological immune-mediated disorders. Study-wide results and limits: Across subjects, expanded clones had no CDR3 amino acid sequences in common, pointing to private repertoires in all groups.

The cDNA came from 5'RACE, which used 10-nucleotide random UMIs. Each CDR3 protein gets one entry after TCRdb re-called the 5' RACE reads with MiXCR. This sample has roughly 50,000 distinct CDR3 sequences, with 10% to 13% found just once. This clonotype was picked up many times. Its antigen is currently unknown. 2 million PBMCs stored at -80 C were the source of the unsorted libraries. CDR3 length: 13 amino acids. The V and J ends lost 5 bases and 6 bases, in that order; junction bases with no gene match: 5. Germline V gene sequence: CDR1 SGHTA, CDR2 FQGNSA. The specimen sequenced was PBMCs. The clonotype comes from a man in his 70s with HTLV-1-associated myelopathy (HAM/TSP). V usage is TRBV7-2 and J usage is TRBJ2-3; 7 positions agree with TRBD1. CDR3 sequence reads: CASSRDRRDTQYF. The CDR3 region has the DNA TGTGCCAGCAGCCGGGACAGACGGGATACGCAGTATTTT.